A single sample gave rise to the 19 T cell receptor beta chains below, sequenced in a study of blood T cell repertoires in COVID-19. Some clones are missing from TCRdb's copy, which holds only in-frame ones; the method was immunoSEQ multiplex PCR. The repertoire consists of over 65,000 clones, with about four fifths occurring once and the leading ten covering 12%. Sequenced material: peripheral blood. The receptors were gathered from a woman in her thirties or forties with active or convalescent COVID-19.

This chain joins TRBV29-1 and TRBJ2-1, with 9 bases that match TRBD1. The junction had 6 bases not matched to a gene; V was cut back by 7 bases and J by 2 bases. Germline CDR1 and CDR2: SQVTM and ANQGSEA. The length of the CDR3 is 14 residues. The CDR3: CSAGQGITYNEQFF. CDR3 DNA: TGCAGCGCGGGACAGGGTATCACCTACAATGAGCAGTTCTTC.

The chain combines TRBV4-3 with TRBJ2-4, with 8 bases aligning to TRBD1. This CDR3 contains 17 residues. After removal of 0 bases from V and 5 bases from J, the junction contained 9 bases not matched to a gene. The germline gives CDR1 LGHNA, CDR2 YSLEER. The CDR3 here is CASSQEVTGVLQNIQYF. CDR3 nucleotide sequence: TGCGCCAGCAGCCAAGAAGTGACAGGGGTACTCCAAAACATTCAGTACTTC.

This chain joins TRBV10-3 and TRBJ1-2; possible D gene TRBD1, 5 bases. Germline V gene sequence: CDR1 ENHRY, CDR2 SYGVKD. V was cut by 5 bases and J by 7 bases, with 20 bases left in between. The CDR3 consists of 15 residues. In DNA, the CDR3 is TGTGCCATCAGTCCGGGGGTAACGGGGCTCGGTGGCTACACCTTC. Translating it yields CAISPGVTGLGGYTF.

V usage is TRBV6-6 and J usage is TRBJ2-1; the match to TRBD2 covers 12 bases. CDR1 is MNHNY and CDR2 is SVGAGI in the germline V gene (reference sequence). There are 16 residues in the CDR3. V dropped 4 bases and J dropped 0; count of bases not matched to a gene: 1. CDR3 in amino acids: CASSLTSGSSYNEQFF. The CDR3 DNA sequence: TGTGCCAGCAGTTTGACTAGCGGGAGCTCCTACAATGAGCAGTTCTTC.

The chain has TRBV3-1 (or the pseudogene TRBV3-2) and TRBJ1-2; 8 nucleotides align to TRBD1. V lost 0 bases and J lost 4; bases outside the gene matches: 13. Germline CDR1 reads LGHDT; CDR2 reads YNNKEL (reference sequence). CDR3 length: 18 amino acids. CDR3 nucleotides: TGTGCCAGCAGCCAAGAACGGGACAGGTCTTTATTAAGCTATGGCTACACCTTC. This codes for CASSQERDRSLLSYGYTF.

This clone appeared once. This chain links TRBV5-1 with TRBJ2-2; 7 positions agree with TRBD1. Looked up from germline, CDR1 is SGHRS and CDR2 is YFSETQ. The V segment lost 6 bases and the J segment 0 bases; nucleotides outside the gene matches: 5. This CDR3 region has 15 residues. The CDR3 coding sequence is TGCGCCAGCAAAGACAGGGCCGCGAACACCGGGGAGCTGTTTTTT. This codes for CASKDRAANTGELFF.

V usage is TRBV19 and J usage is TRBJ1-5; D ambiguous. Germline CDR1 reads LNHDA; CDR2 reads SQIVND (reference sequence). Trimming pared 8 bases from V and 5 bases from J, leaving 16 bases between. The CDR3 loop spans 14 amino acids. The CDR3 protein is CASHRVYSDQPQHF. In DNA form, the CDR3 reads TGTGCCAGTCACCGGGTGTATTCGGATCAGCCCCAGCATTTT.

This sequence joins TRBV5-1 and TRBJ2-3; TRBD2 matches at 8 bases. CDR3 length equals 15 residues. Germline values: CDR1 SGHRS, CDR2 YFSETQ. The junction had 3 bases not matched to a gene; V was cut back by 1 base and J by 2 bases. This chain's CDR3 is CASSLKREHTDTQYF. DNA of the CDR3: TGCGCCAGCAGCTTGAAGCGGGAGCACACAGATACGCAGTATTTT.

This sequence joins TRBV24-1 and TRBJ2-3, with TRBD2 as a possible D gene (6 bases). The CDR3 spans 14 residues. The germline V gene has CDR1 KGHDR and CDR2 SFDVKD. Trimming shortened V by 6 bases and J by 2 bases, and 11 bases separated the two germline ends. CDR3 protein: CATSRGTATDTQYF. As DNA, the CDR3 is TGTGCCACCAGTCGGGGGACTGCCACAGATACGCAGTATTTT.

This clone was counted a few times. The rearrangement joins TRBV7-8 to TRBJ2-2, with D possibly matching TRBD2 (6 bases). The CDR3 extends over 15 amino acids. Deletions cut 1 base from V and 4 bases from J, with 10 bases between. The germline gives CDR1 SGHVS, CDR2 FQNEAQ. In DNA, the CDR3 is TGTGCCAGCAGCTTAGGGGCGGAGGGCACCGGGGAGCTGTTTTTT. Translation gives CASSLGAEGTGELFF.

The chain employs TRBV29-1 and TRBJ1-2; 7 nucleotides match TRBD1. There are 12 residues in the CDR3. J gave up 4 bases and V 7 bases, and 6 bases lay outside the gene matches. Germline V gene data show CDR1 as SQVTM and CDR2 as ANQGSEA. CDR3 amino acids: CSDRQGRYGYTF. The CDR3, as DNA: TGCAGCGACCGACAGGGTCGCTATGGCTACACCTTC. The full variable domain, rest sourced from reference TRBV29-1 and TRBJ1-2, is SAVISQKPSRDICQRGTSLTIQCQVDSQVTMMFWYRQQPGQSLTLIATANQGSEATYESGFVIDKFPISRPNLTFSTLTVSNMSPEDSSIYLCSDRQGRYGYTFGSGTRLTVV.

Concerning this clone: A read error may account for a junction end that differs from germline. The V and J genes are TRBV18 and TRBJ2-1; 9 nucleotides match TRBD2. Looked up from germline, CDR1 is KGHSH and CDR2 is LQKENI. This CDR3 is 19 amino acids long. The CDR3 DNA reads as TGTGCCAGCTCACCTGGGGAGGCGGGAGGGCCTCGATCCTCCAATGAGCAGTTCTTC. Protein sequence: CASSPGEAGGPRSSNEQFF.

The gene calls are TRBV5-5 and TRBJ2-3, with a possible D match to TRBD1 (6 bases). Germline V CDR1 and CDR2: SGHKS, YYEKEE (reference sequence). The CDR3 runs 15 residues. V was cut by 5 bases and J by 2 bases, with 15 bases left in between. The CDR3 loop is CASSKRQAFTDTQYF. CDR3 DNA sequence: TGTGCCAGCAGTAAACGACAGGCCTTCACAGATACGCAGTATTTT. Full variable domain (rest looked up from reference TRBV5-5 and TRBJ2-3): DAGVTQSPTHLIKTRGQQVTLRCSPISGHKSVSWYQQVLGQGPQFIFQYYEKEERGRGNFPDRFSARQFPNYSSELNVNALLLGDSALYLCASSKRQAFTDTQYFGPGTRLTVL.

This chain links TRBV18 with TRBJ2-1, with 7 bases matching TRBD1. The length of the CDR3 is 17 residues. The V segment lost 3 bases and the J segment 9 bases; nucleotides outside the gene matches: 17. Germline CDR1 and CDR2: KGHSH and LQKENI. CDR3 DNA sequence: TGTGCCAGCTCACCCCCGACAGGGTCGGAACTAGTAAGTGAGCAGTTCTTC. The encoded protein is CASSPPTGSELVSEQFF.

This clone has more than one count but fewer than ten. The rearrangement joins TRBV11-2 to TRBJ1-1, with 8 bases matching TRBD1. Germline assignment: CDR1 SGHAT and CDR2 FQNNGV. This CDR3 region has 14 residues. Trimming removed 3 bases from V and 4 bases from J; junction bases left unmatched: 4. CDR3 DNA sequence: TGTGCCAGCAGCTTCCAGGGGGCGTTCACTGAAGCTTTCTTT. Translation: CASSFQGAFTEAFF.

V usage is TRBV6-6 and J usage is TRBJ1-6, with a tentative D call TRBD1 (5 bases). V gave up 2 bases and J gave up 10 bases, with 12 bases separating them. The V gene's germline CDR1 is MNHNY and CDR2 SVGAGI (reference sequence). The length of the CDR3 is 14 residues. CDR3 nucleotides: TGTGCCAGCAGTTACCCGGAGGGGAGCTCACCCCTCCACTTT. Protein sequence: CASSYPEGSSPLHF.

The V and J genes are TRBV19 and TRBJ2-5, with 7 bases matching TRBD1. The V gene's germline CDR1 is LNHDA and CDR2 SQIVND (reference sequence). With V trimmed by 4 bases and J by 1 base, 9 bases remained unmatched. The CDR3 extends over 16 amino acids. The CDR3 spells CASSSPPGQLQETQYF. The CDR3 DNA sequence: TGTGCCAGTAGTAGTCCGCCGGGACAGCTCCAAGAGACCCAGTACTTC. The full variable domain, in which reference TRBV19 and TRBJ2-5 provide the parts outside the CDR3, is DGGITQSPKYLFRKEGQNVTLSCEQNLNHDAMYWYRQDPGQGLRLIYYSQIVNDFQKGDIAEGYSVSREKKESFPLTVTSAQKNPTAFYLCASSSPPGQLQETQYFGPGTRLLVL.

The gene calls are TRBV4-2 and TRBJ2-3, with D possibly TRBD1 on 6 matching bases. The CDR3 consists of 16 residues. The V gene's germline CDR1 is LGHNA and CDR2 YNFKEQ. The V end lost 0 bases, the J end lost 3 bases, and 13 bases lay between the germline ends. The CDR3 spells CASSQEGVRGTDTQYF. Here the CDR3 DNA reads TGTGCCAGCAGCCAAGAAGGTGTCAGGGGAACAGATACGCAGTATTTT.

This sequence joins TRBV7-2 and TRBJ2-4, with 8 nucleotides matching TRBD1. The CDR3 is 17 residues long. The V gene's germline CDR1 is SGHTA and CDR2 FQGNSA. V trimming: 5 bases; J trimming: 0 bases; junction bases outside the gene matches: 9. The CDR3 region has the DNA TGTGCCAGCAGCCCGACACAGGGGGGCCTAGCCAAAAACATTCAGTACTTC. Its protein is CASSPTQGGLAKNIQYF.